Listed here are 3 T cell receptor beta chains from one sample, sequenced in a study of cytomegalovirus exposure and HLA in healthy donors (dated by TCRdb to the late 2010s). The protocol used for the library was the immunoSEQ multiplex PCR assay. For the multiplex PCR, a mixture combining 60 forward primers for TCR Vbeta segments and 13 reverse primers for TCR Jbeta segments was used. TCRdb provides this immuneACCESS table in a form limited to in-frame rearrangements. Some clones are lacking; in checked studies, under half of them reflect an unresolved V gene, and why the rest are absent is not known. The sample table contains roughly 130,000 clones; only one count was recorded for 75% to 90% of them. The ten biggest clones cover under 3% of the sample. The specimen was PBMCs. The receptors derive from a man aged 30-40 years in good health and CMV-seronegative.

The chain joins TRBV29-1 to TRBJ1-2, with a possible D match to TRBD1 (5 bases). This CDR3 contains 12 residues. V gave up 4 bases and J gave up 5 bases, with 11 bases separating them. CDR1 SQVTM and CDR2 ANQGSEA come from the germline V gene. The DNA of the CDR3 is TGCAGCGTTGTTTGGCAGGGATATGGCTACACCTTC. This codes for CSVVWQGYGYTF.

The J gene is TRBJ2-7, the V gene TRBV30, with D possibly TRBD2 on 5 matching bases. In germline, CDR1 is GTSNPN, CDR2 SVGIG (reference sequence). Trimming took off 0 bases at V and 0 bases at J, with 6 bases between the two ends. The CDR3 sequence is 13 residues long. The CDR3 coding sequence is TGTGCCTGGAGTGTAGGGAGCTCCTACGAGCAGTACTTC. Residues: CAWSVGSSYEQYF.

The V call is TRBV19, the J call TRBJ1-4; 11 bases are shared with TRBD1. This CDR3 is 16 amino acids long. Unmatched junction bases numbered 3, after V lost 4 bases and J lost 2 bases. The V gene's germline CDR1 is LNHDA and CDR2 SQIVND (reference sequence). CDR3 residues: CASSTGTGGTNEKLFF. Here the CDR3 DNA reads TGTGCCAGTAGTACTGGGACAGGGGGTACTAATGAAAAACTGTTTTTT.